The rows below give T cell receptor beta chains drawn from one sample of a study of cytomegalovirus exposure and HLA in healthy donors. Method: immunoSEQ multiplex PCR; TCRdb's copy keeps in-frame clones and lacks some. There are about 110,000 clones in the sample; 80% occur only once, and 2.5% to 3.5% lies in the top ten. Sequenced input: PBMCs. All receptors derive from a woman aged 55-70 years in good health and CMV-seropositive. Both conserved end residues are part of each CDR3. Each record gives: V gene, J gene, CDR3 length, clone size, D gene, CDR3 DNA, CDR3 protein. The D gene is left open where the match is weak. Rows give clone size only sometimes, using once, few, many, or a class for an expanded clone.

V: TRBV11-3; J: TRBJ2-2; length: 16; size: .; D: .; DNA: TGTGCCAGCAGCCCAGGAGGGACTCAGAACACCGGGGAGCTGTTTTTT; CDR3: CASSPGGTQNTGELFF
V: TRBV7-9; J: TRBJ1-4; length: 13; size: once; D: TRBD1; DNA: TGTGCCAGCAGCTTGAGAGGGGGCGAAAAACTGTTTTTT; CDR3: CASSLRGGEKLFF
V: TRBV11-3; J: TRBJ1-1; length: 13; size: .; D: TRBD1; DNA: TGTGCCAGCAGCCCCGGGACAGGTCTGAGAGCTTTCTTT; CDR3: CASSPGTGLRAFF
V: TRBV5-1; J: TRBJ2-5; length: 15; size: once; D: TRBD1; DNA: TGCGCCAGCAGCCCGGGGGACAGGGGCCAAGAGACCCAGTACTTC; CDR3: CASSPGDRGQETQYF
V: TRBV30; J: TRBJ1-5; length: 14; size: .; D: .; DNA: TGTGCCTGGAGTGATGACGTTGAGGGACAGCCCCAGCATTTT; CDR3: CAWSDDVEGQPQHF
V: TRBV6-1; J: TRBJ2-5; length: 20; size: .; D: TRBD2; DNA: TGTGCCAGCAGTGAAGTTTTTGGACTAGCGGGAGGCCCCAACGAGGAGACCCAGTACTTC; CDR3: CASSEVFGLAGGPNEETQYF
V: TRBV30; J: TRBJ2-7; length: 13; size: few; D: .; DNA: TGTGCCTGGAGTATTGGAGGGTCCTACGAGCAGTACTTC; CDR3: CAWSIGGSYEQYF
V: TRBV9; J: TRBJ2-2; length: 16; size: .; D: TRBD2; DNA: TGTGCCAGCACCGGAGGTGGGCGGGAGGGGAGCGGGGAGCTGTTTTTT; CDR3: CASTGGGREGSGELFF
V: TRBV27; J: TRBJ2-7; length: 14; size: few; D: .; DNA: TGTGCCAGCAGCACGCGCATCCAGGGCAACGAGCAGTACTTC; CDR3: CASSTRIQGNEQYF
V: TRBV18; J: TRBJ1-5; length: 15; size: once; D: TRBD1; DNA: TGTGCCAGCTCACCAACGACAGGGTTCGGTCAGCCCCAGCATTTT; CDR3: CASSPTTGFGQPQHF
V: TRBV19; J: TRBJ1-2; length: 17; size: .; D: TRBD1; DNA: TGTGCCAGTAGAACTTCGGGGGGGGACAGGGGCAGCTATGGCTACACCTTC; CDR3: CASRTSGGDRGSYGYTF
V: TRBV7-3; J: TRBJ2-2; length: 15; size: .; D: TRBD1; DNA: TGTGCCAGCAGAAAAACAGGGGGCAACACCGGGGAGCTGTTTTTT; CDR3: CASRKTGGNTGELFF
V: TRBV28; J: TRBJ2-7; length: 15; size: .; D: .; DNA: TGTGCCAGCAGTTTATTGGGGGACGGGGGCTACGAGCAGTACTTC; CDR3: CASSLLGDGGYEQYF
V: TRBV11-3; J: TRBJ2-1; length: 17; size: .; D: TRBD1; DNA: TGTGCCAGCAGCTTAGGACAGGGGGCTCTGAACTACAATGAGCAGTTCTTC; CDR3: CASSLGQGALNYNEQFF
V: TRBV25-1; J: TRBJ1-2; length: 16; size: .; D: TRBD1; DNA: TGTGCCAGCAGTGGTGCCGGGACAGCAGAGATCTATGGCTACACCTTC; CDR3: CASSGAGTAEIYGYTF
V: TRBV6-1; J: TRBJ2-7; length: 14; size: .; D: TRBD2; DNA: TGTGCCAGCAGGTTGAGCGGGAGGGCCTACGAGCAGTACTTC; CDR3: CASRLSGRAYEQYF
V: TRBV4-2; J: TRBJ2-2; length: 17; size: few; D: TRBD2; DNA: TGTGCCAGCAGCCAAGTAGGCCGGGAGGGGGACACCGGGGAGCTGTTTTTT; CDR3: CASSQVGREGDTGELFF
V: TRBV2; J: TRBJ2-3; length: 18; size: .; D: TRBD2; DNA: TGTGCCAGCAGTGAATGGACGTTGGGACTAGCGGGCACAGATACGCAGTATTTT; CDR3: CASSEWTLGLAGTDTQYF
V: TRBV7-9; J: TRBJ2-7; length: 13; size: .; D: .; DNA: TGTGCCAGCAGATGGGACACGAACTACGAGCAGTACTTC; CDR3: CASRWDTNYEQYF
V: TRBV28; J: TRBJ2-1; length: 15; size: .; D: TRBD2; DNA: TGTGCCAGCAGCCATTTAGCGGGAGACCCCAATGAGCAGTTCTTC; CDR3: CASSHLAGDPNEQFF
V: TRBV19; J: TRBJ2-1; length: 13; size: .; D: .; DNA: TGTGCCAGTAGTAGACAGGTCTACAATGAGCAGTTCTTC; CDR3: CASSRQVYNEQFF
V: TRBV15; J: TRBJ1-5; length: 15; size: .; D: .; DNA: TGTGCCACCAGCAGAGATCTCGGAGGAAGCCAGCCCCAGCATTTT; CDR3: CATSRDLGGSQPQHF
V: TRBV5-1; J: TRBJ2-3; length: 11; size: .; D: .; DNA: TGCGCCAGCAGCCGGGGAGATACGCAGTATTTT; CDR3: CASSRGDTQYF
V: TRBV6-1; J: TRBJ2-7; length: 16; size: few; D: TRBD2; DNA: TGTGCCAGCAGTGTAACTAGCGCTAGGGGTCCCTACGAGCAGTACTTC; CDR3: CASSVTSARGPYEQYF
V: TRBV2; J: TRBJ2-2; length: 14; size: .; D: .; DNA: TGTGCCAGCAGTGGACCCGCGGGGACCGGGGAGCTGTTTTTT; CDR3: CASSGPAGTGELFF
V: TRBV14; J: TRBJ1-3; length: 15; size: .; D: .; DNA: TGTGCCAGCAGCCAGGGGGCCTACTCTGGAAACACCATATATTTT; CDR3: CASSQGAYSGNTIYF
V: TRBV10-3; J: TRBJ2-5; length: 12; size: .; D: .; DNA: TGTGCCATCAGCCTAGCTGCTAAAGAGCAGTACTTC; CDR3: CAISLAAKEQYF
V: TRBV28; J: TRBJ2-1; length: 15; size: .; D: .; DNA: TGTGCCAGCAGACCCACCCAGGTGATGCGCAATGAGCAGTTCTTC; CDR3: CASRPTQVMRNEQFF
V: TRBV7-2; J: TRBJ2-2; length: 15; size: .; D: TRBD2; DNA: TGTGCCAGCAGCTTAACTAGCGGGGGGGGCGGGGAGCTGTTTTTT; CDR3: CASSLTSGGGGELFF
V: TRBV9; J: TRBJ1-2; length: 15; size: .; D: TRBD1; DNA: TGTGCCAGCAGCGCCACGGGACAGGATAGGCATGGCTACACCTTC; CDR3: CASSATGQDRHGYTF
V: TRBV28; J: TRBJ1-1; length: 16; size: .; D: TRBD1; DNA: TGTGCCAGCAGGGCCCCGGGACAGGGGCTGTTCAAAGAAGCTTTCTTT; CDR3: CASRAPGQGLFKEAFF
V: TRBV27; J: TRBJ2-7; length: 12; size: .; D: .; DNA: TGTGCCAGCAGACACAGGGTGGGAGAGCAGTACTTC; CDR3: CASRHRVGEQYF
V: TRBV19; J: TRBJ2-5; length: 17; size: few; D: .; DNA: TGTGCCAGTACCCCGAGTGGGCAGGGGATGGCCCAAGAGACCCAGTACTTC; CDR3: CASTPSGQGMAQETQYF
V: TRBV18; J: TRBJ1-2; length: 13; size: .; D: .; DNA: TGTGCCAGCTCACCAGGCCAGGGCAAAGGCTACACCTTC; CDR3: CASSPGQGKGYTF
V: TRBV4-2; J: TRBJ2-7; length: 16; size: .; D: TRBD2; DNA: TGTGCCAGCAGCCAAGAATATGGCGGGAGGGTAGGCGAGCAGTACTTC; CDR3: CASSQEYGGRVGEQYF
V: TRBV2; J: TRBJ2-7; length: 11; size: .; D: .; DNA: TGTGCCAGCAGGCAGGGTTACGAGCAGTACTTC; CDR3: CASRQGYEQYF
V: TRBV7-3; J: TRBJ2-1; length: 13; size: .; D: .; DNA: TGTGCCAGCAGCCAGGATTACGCGAATGAGCAGTTCTTC; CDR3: CASSQDYANEQFF
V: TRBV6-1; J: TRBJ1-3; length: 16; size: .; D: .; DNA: TGTGCCAGCAGTGAACAGCAGGGGATCTCTGGAAACACCATATATTTT; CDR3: CASSEQQGISGNTIYF
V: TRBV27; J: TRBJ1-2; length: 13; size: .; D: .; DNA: TGTGCCAGCAGGCAGGGGCAGGACTATGGCTACACCTTC; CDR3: CASRQGQDYGYTF
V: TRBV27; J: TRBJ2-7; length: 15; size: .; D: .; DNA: TGTGCCAGCAGTTTACGAGCTTGGCAGGGCCTCGAGCAGTACTTC; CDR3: CASSLRAWQGLEQYF
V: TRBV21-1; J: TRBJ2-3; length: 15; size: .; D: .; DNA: TGTGCCAGCAGCAAATATGACAGGGACACAGATACGCAGTATTTT; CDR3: CASSKYDRDTDTQYF
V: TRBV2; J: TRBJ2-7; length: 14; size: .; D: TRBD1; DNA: TGTGCCAGCTCTGGGGACAGGGGGTCCTACGAGCAGTACTTC; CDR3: CASSGDRGSYEQYF
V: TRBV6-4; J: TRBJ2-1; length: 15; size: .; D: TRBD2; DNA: TGTGCCAGCAGTGACTCGACTAGCGGGAGCAATGAGCAGTTCTTC; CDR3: CASSDSTSGSNEQFF
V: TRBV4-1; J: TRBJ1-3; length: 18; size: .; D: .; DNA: TGCGCCAGCAGCCAAGGAGTGCAGGCAGGGGTCTCTGGAAACACCATATATTTT; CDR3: CASSQGVQAGVSGNTIYF
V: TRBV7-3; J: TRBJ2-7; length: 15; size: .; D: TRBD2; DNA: TGTGCCAGCAGCTTATTTGCGGGAGCGGCCTACGAGCAGTACTTC; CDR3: CASSLFAGAAYEQYF
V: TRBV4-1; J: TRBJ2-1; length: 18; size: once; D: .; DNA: TGCGCCAGCAGCCAAGGGCCACCGCTAGCATCGTCCTACAATGAGCAGTTCTTC; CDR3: CASSQGPPLASSYNEQFF
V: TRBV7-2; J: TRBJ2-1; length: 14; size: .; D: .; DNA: TGTGCCAGCAGCTTAGGCCTAGCGAGGAATGAGCAGTTCTTC; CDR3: CASSLGLARNEQFF
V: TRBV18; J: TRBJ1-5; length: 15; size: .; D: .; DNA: TGTGCCAGCTCAGCCCCCCCGGGAGTCAATCAGCCCCAGCATTTT; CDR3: CASSAPPGVNQPQHF
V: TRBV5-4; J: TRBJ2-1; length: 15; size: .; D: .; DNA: TGTGCCAGCAGCCCGGCCTCCGGGATCTACAATGAGCAGTTCTTC; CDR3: CASSPASGIYNEQFF
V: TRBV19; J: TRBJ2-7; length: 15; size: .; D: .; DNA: TGTGCCAGTCGAAGGGAGGGTCAGGGGGCCGCCGAGCAGTACTTC; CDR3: CASRREGQGAAEQYF
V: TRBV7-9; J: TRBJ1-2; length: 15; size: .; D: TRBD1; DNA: TGTTCCAGCAGCTTAGTCTCAACAGGGGTAGAAGGCTACACCTTC; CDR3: CSSSLVSTGVEGYTF